This TCR beta chain was recovered during a study of T cells in Graves' hyperthyroidism and ophthalmopathy. RNA transcripts provided the source from which TCR beta CDR3 regions were amplified. Researchers ran a first-round RT-PCR on the TCR CDR3 using the HTBI primer set. TCRdb called the multiplex PCR reads again in MiXCR, with one record for every CDR3 protein. Altogether a few hundred thousand distinct CDR3 sequences are present, 13% to 15% being singletons, with the ten largest covering about an eighth. Germline values: CDR1 SNHLY, CDR2 FYNNEI. V was clipped by 2 bases and J by 6 bases, with 11 bases between them. The CDR3 is 14 amino acids. This clonotype came up many times. Pregnant or lactating patients were excluded, as were those with uncontrolled infection or other autoimmune disease.

This TCR came from a woman between 40 and 50 years old with Graves' hyperthyroidism that later progressed to Graves' ophthalmopathy. Sequencing input: blood. The gene calls are TRBV2 and TRBJ1-5; TRBD1 might be the D (6 bases). As DNA, the CDR3 is TGTGCCAGCAGTGAATTAACAGGGATTCAGCCCCAGCATTTT. Translating it yields CASSELTGIQPQHF. The full variable domain, rest sourced from reference TRBV2 and TRBJ1-5, is EPEVTQTPSHQVTQMGQEVILRCVPISNHLYFYWYRQILGQKVEFLVSFYNNEISEKSEIFDDQFSVERPDGSNFTLKIRSTKLEDSAMYFCASSELTGIQPQHFGDGTRLSIL.